What follows are 24 T cell receptor beta chains derived from one specimen sequenced in a study of blood T cells in healthy people across ages. A sample-barcoded 5' primer and a J-beta primer mix were used in a second PCR of roughly 6 to 11 cycles. MiXCR, applied by TCRdb to the 5' RACE reads, yields one record per CDR3 protein. In the table there are around 1,800,000 distinct CDR3 sequences, approximately 40% of which are singletons. Specimen: blood. Receptors were obtained from a human donor in good health.

The table lists this clonotype with a few counts. This chain connects TRBV4-1 to TRBJ2-7, with D tentatively TRBD1 (5 bases). The CDR3 has 16 residues. CDR1 and CDR2 (germline): MGHRA, YSYEKL. V gave up 1 base and J gave up 2 bases, with 15 bases separating them. CDR3 protein: CASSQGVGAGTYEQYF. In DNA, the CDR3 is TGCGCCAGCAGCCAAGGGGTTGGGGCAGGAACCTACGAGCAGTACTTC.

V and J are TRBV10-3 and TRBJ2-3; D might be TRBD1 or TRBD2, each matching 5 bases. CDR3 length: 14 residues. From germline, CDR1 is ENHRY and CDR2 SYGVKD. The ends were cut back, 6 bases at V and 3 bases at J, with 13 bases in the middle. CDR3 sequence reads: CAIRDRGETDTQYF. CDR3 nucleotides: TGTGCCATCAGGGATAGAGGGGAAACAGATACGCAGTATTTT.

The sample holds a few counts of this clonotype. This rearrangement joins TRBV10-3 to TRBJ1-2, with unresolved D. Germline loops: CDR1 ENHRY, CDR2 SYGVKD. The ends were cut back, 4 bases at V and 8 bases at J, with 8 bases in the middle. This CDR3 has 11 amino acids. In DNA, the CDR3 is TGTGCCATCAGTGCTGGGAGGGGCTACACCTTC. Protein sequence: CAISAGRGYTF.

This clonotype has a handful of counts. The chain joins TRBV28 to TRBJ2-5, with D possibly matching TRBD1 (6 bases). The germline CDR1 and CDR2 sequences are MDHEN and SYDVKM. Trimming left V 6 bases short and J 1 base short, with 15 bases between. The CDR3 runs to 15 residues. Here the CDR3 reads CASSLGTPTQETQYF. Here the CDR3 DNA reads TGTGCCAGCAGCCTTGGGACACCTACCCAAGAGACCCAGTACTTC.

This clonotype was observed a handful of times. V and J are TRBV7-9 and TRBJ2-1; 7 bases fit TRBD2. The CDR3 sequence is 15 residues long. Germline CDR1 and CDR2: SEHNR and FQNEAQ (reference sequence). The junction had 4 bases not matched to a gene; V was cut back by 5 bases and J by 0 bases. The CDR3 loop reads CASSPRGNSYNEQFF. The CDR3 DNA reads TGTGCCAGCAGCCCGCGGGGGAACTCCTACAATGAGCAGTTCTTC.

The rearrangement uses TRBV4-2 and TRBJ2-3, with a tentative D call TRBD2 (5 bases). This CDR3 comprises 17 residues. Trimming shortened V by 1 base and J by 3 bases, and 17 bases separated the two germline ends. CDR1 is LGHNA, CDR2 YNFKEQ, per germline. This CDR3 is CASSQVSSPGGTDTQYF. The DNA of the CDR3 is TGTGCCAGCAGCCAAGTCTCTAGCCCAGGTGGGACAGATACGCAGTATTTT.

The gene calls are TRBV10-3 and TRBJ2-1; perhaps TRBD2 as D (6 bases). This CDR3 is 16 amino acids long. The V gene lost 5 bases and the J gene lost 0 bases, with 14 bases spanning the gap. CDR1 is ENHRY, CDR2 SYGVKD, per germline. Here the CDR3 DNA reads TGTGCCATCAGTTCGAATTCCGGGAGCTCCTACAATGAGCAGTTCTTC. Residues: CAISSNSGSSYNEQFF.

The rearrangement uses TRBV20-1 and TRBJ2-7; 9 nucleotides line up with TRBD1. Germline values: CDR1 DFQATT, CDR2 SNEGSKA (reference sequence). This CDR3 contains 14 residues. Trimming at V came to 6 bases and at J to 5 bases, leaving 11 bases not matched to a gene. CDR3 protein: CSARTGGRIDEQYF. CDR3 bases: TGCAGTGCGAGAACAGGGGGCCGGATCGACGAGCAGTACTTC.

This clonotype was recorded once. The chain links TRBV19 to TRBJ2-5, with D tentatively TRBD1 or TRBD2 (5 bases each). The DNA end is more similar to TRBJ2-7, so the J call may be wrong. The CDR3 loop spans 13 amino acids. Germline V gives CDR1 LNHDA, CDR2 SQIVND (reference sequence). DNA for the CDR3: TGTGCCACGACCGGGACGGGGACCTACGAGCAGTACTTC. Encoded protein: CATTGTGTYEQYF.

Ten or more counts support this clonotype. V gene TRBV10-3 combines with J gene TRBJ1-2, with D perhaps TRBD1 (6 bases). CDR3 size: 14 residues. Germline V gene sequence: CDR1 ENHRY, CDR2 SYGVKD. Trimming stripped 10 bases from V and 0 bases from J, with 15 bases between. For the CDR3, the DNA is TGTGCCACGACGCCGGACAGAGCTAACTATGGCTACACCTTC. Translating it yields CATTPDRANYGYTF.

The rearrangement links TRBV7-2 to TRBJ2-7; TRBD1 matches at 9 bases. The trim removed 2 bases at V and 11 bases at J, leaving 7 bases unmatched. The germline gives CDR1 SGHTA, CDR2 FQGNSA. The CDR3 has 13 amino acids. CDR3 sequence reads: CASSLRTGVVEYF. CDR3 in DNA: TGTGCCAGCAGCTTACGGACAGGGGTGGTTGAGTACTTC.

The sample holds a few counts of this clonotype. The CDR3 reads CASSPGLDVAQYF. DNA for the CDR3: TGTGCCAGCTCACCGGGGCTAGACGTCGCCCAGTACTTC. This chain links TRBV18 with TRBJ2-5, with D possibly being TRBD1 (5 bases). The ends were cut back, 3 bases at V and 9 bases at J, with 14 bases in the middle. This CDR3 spans 13 amino acids. The germline gives CDR1 KGHSH, CDR2 LQKENI.

This clonotype was observed at least ten times. This chain connects TRBV6-5 to TRBJ1-6, with 11 positions matching TRBD1. Germline V gene lookup returns CDR1 MNHEY and CDR2 SVGAGI. Unmatched junction bases numbered 4, after V lost 6 bases and J lost 3 bases. CDR3 length: 16 residues. The DNA for the CDR3 is TGTGCCAGCAGGCCGGGACAGGGGGTCTATAATTCACCCCTCCACTTT. Protein: CASRPGQGVYNSPLHF.

This clonotype was detected only a few times. This sequence joins TRBV7-8 and TRBJ2-7, with 7 bases fitting TRBD2. Germline V gene data show CDR1 as SGHVS and CDR2 as FQNEAQ. This CDR3 region has 15 residues. V gave up 3 bases and J gave up 2 bases; unmatched junction bases: 7. CDR3 nucleotides: TGTGCCAGCAGCTTCCTAGAACTAGCGCCCTACGAGCAGTACTTC. The encoded protein is CASSFLELAPYEQYF. Full variable domain (outside the CDR3, taken from reference TRBV7-8 and TRBJ2-7): GAGVSQSPRYKVAKRGQDVALRCDPISGHVSLFWYQQALGQGPEFLTYFQNEAQLDKSGLPSDRFFAERPEGSVSTLKIQRTQQEDSAVYLCASSFLELAPYEQYFGPGTRLTVT.

The chain has TRBV29-1 and TRBJ2-1; D possibly corresponds to TRBD1 (7 bases). Germline V CDR1 and CDR2: SQVTM, ANQGSEA. Trimming left V 7 bases short and J 2 bases short, with 21 bases between. The CDR3 consists of 16 residues. The CDR3 DNA is TGCAGCGCACCAAGTAGGCAGGGGGGCGCCTACAATGAGCAGTTCTTC. It translates to CSAPSRQGGAYNEQFF.

The chain links TRBV4-3 to TRBJ2-3, with no clear D. V was clipped by 3 bases and J by 2 bases, with 12 bases between them. Germline assignment: CDR1 LGHNA and CDR2 YSLEER. The CDR3 consists of 15 residues. CDR3 loop: CASSQAPTHTDTQYF. CDR3 bases: TGCGCCAGCAGCCAGGCCCCAACACACACAGATACGCAGTATTTT.

On this clonotype: The junction shows a germline mismatch at one end, possibly a read error. The V gene is TRBV20-1, the J gene TRBJ1-1; D remains ambiguous. This CDR3 contains 13 residues. CDR1 is DFQATT, CDR2 SNEGSKA, per germline (reference sequence). The CDR3 DNA is TGCAGCATAACCTCGCAGATGAACACTGAGGCTTTCTTT. It is translated as CSITSQMNTEAFF.

The gene calls are TRBV27 and TRBJ2-7; D might be TRBD1 (6 bases). V was clipped by 6 bases and J by 5 bases, with 14 bases between them. The germline gives CDR1 MNHEY, CDR2 SMNVEV (reference sequence). The CDR3 length is 13 residues. The CDR3 DNA reads as TGTGCCAGCAGCCCAGACAGGTGGAACGAGCAGTACTTC. It specifies CASSPDRWNEQYF.

The table lists this clonotype with a few counts. The CDR3: CASRDRASSLETQYF. The CDR3, as DNA: TGTGCCAGCCGCGACCGAGCATCTTCCTTGGAGACCCAGTACTTC. The chain couples TRBV27 to TRBJ2-5; D uncertain. V lost 8 bases to trimming and J lost 5 bases, with 21 bases between them. The CDR3 extends over 15 amino acids. Germline loops: CDR1 MNHEY, CDR2 SMNVEV (reference sequence).

This clonotype was recorded a few times. This rearrangement joins TRBV7-9 to TRBJ1-5; 7 positions agree with TRBD1. V gave up 4 bases and J gave up 3 bases; unmatched junction bases: 6. The CDR3 length is 15 residues. The germline V gene has CDR1 SEHNR and CDR2 FQNEAQ (reference sequence). This chain's CDR3 is CASSSETGPNQPQHF. CDR3 bases: TGTGCCAGCAGCTCCGAGACAGGGCCCAATCAGCCCCAGCATTTT. Based on the CDR3 plus reference TRBV7-9 and TRBJ1-5, the full variable domain is DTGVSQNPRHKITKRGQNVTFRCDPISEHNRLYWYRQTLGQGPEFLTYFQNEAQLEKSRLLSDRFSAERPKGSFSTLEIQRTEQGDSAMYLCASSSETGPNQPQHFGDGTRLSIL.

The chain carries TRBV7-2 and TRBJ2-7; the D call may be TRBD1 or TRBD2 (5 bases each). Looked up from germline, CDR1 is SGHTA and CDR2 is FQGNSA. V dropped 0 bases and J dropped 2 bases, with 11 bases sitting between them. This CDR3 is built from 15 residues. CDR3 in amino acids: CASSLARGIAYEQYF. The CDR3 nucleotides read TGTGCCAGCAGCTTAGCCCGGGGCATTGCCTACGAGCAGTACTTC.

This clonotype was seen a few times. The V gene is TRBV4-3, the J gene TRBJ1-1; D call uncertain. Germline loops: CDR1 LGHNA, CDR2 YSLEER. V dropped 3 bases and J dropped 3 bases, with 14 bases sitting between them. The CDR3 runs 15 residues. CDR3 DNA sequence: TGCGCCAGCAGCCATTATAAGGGTTCGGACACTGAAGCTTTCTTT. It translates to CASSHYKGSDTEAFF.

V usage is TRBV6-2 or TRBV6-3 and J usage is TRBJ2-5; 9 nucleotides agree with TRBD2. V lost 6 bases, J lost 7 bases, and 12 bases stayed unmatched. The CDR3 has 15 residues. CDR1 is MNHEY and CDR2 is SVGEGT in the germline V gene. The CDR3 DNA reads TGTGCCAGCAGCTCGGTCCTTAGCGGGGGCTCGACCCAGTACTTC. Residues: CASSSVLSGGSTQYF.

This clonotype was observed a handful of times. The J gene is TRBJ2-5, the V gene TRBV11-3; D is undetermined. The length of the CDR3 is 16 residues. V was trimmed by 5 bases and J by 1 base, leaving 17 bases between them. Germline assignment: CDR1 SGHNT and CDR2 YENEEA. CDR3 DNA: TGTGCCAGCAGCCCAGGCACCAGCAGATTCCAAGAGACCCAGTACTTC. Residues: CASSPGTSRFQETQYF.